A selection of T cell receptor beta chains follows, all from one sample in a study of siplizumab effects on memory and regulatory T cells. Some clones are missing from TCRdb's copy, which holds only in-frame ones; the method was immunoSEQ multiplex PCR. Of about 85,000 clones detected, more than 85% appear once; the ten largest clones hold under 20%. Sequencing used CD8+ T cells sorted from blood. The receptors come from a human donor in good health. The CDR3 runs from the conserved cysteine through the conserved F or W. A D gene is named only where the DNA matches it firmly. The listing skips clone size in some rows; elsewhere it reads once, few, many or a size class.

TRBJ1-4 | TRBV10-1 | . | . | CASRGGKGGSEKLFF | TGCGCCAGCAGGGGGGGGAAGGGAGGTAGTGAAAAACTGTTTTTT
TRBJ2-7 | TRBV7-9 | . | TRBD2 | CASSRRTRGSYEQYF | TGTGCCAGCAGCCGTAGGACTAGGGGTTCCTACGAGCAGTACTTC
TRBJ1-3 | TRBV7-9 | . | . | CASSPVISGNTIYF | TGTGCCAGCAGCCCAGTGATATCGGGAAACACCATATATTTT
TRBJ2-7 | TRBV10-3 | . | . | CAISEPGSSYEQYF | TGTGCCATCAGTGAGCCCGGGAGTAGCTACGAGCAGTACTTC
TRBJ2-7 | TRBV6-5 | . | TRBD1 | CASSYAGGVYEQYF | TGTGCCAGCAGTTACGCAGGGGGCGTCTACGAGCAGTACTTC
TRBJ1-1 | TRBV2 | . | . | CASMGDGMNTEAFF | TGTGCCAGCATGGGGGACGGCATGAACACTGAAGCTTTCTTT
TRBJ1-2 | TRBV7-6 | once | TRBD1 | CASSLGGTGANYGYTF | TGTGCCAGCAGCTTAGGGGGAACAGGGGCTAACTATGGCTACACCTTC
TRBJ2-7 | TRBV25-1 | . | . | CASNGPAHYEQYF | TGTGCCAGCAACGGACCAGCCCACTACGAGCAGTACTTC
TRBJ1-2 | TRBV2 | . | . | CASSPPGGDGGYTF | TGTGCCAGCAGTCCGCCCGGGGGGGACGGTGGCTACACCTTC
TRBJ2-5 | TRBV10-2 | . | . | CASSDTRRASRKETQYF | TGCGCCAGCAGTGATACTAGGCGAGCCAGCCGTAAGGAGACCCAGTACTTC
TRBJ1-2 | TRBV11-2 | . | . | CASSSKEALMGNNYGYTF | TGTGCCAGCAGCTCTAAAGAGGCCCTAATGGGGAATAACTATGGCTACACCTTC
TRBJ1-5 | TRBV10-2 | . | . | CASSELPTVLHSNQPQHF | TGCGCCAGCAGTGAGTTGCCCACCGTTCTCCACAGCAATCAGCCCCAGCATTTT
TRBJ2-1 | TRBV18 | . | TRBD2 | CASALGLAGDEQFF | TGTGCCAGCGCCCTGGGACTAGCGGGAGATGAGCAGTTCTTC
TRBJ1-2 | TRBV5-1 | . | . | CASSLGSENYGYTF | TGCGCCAGCAGCTTGGGGTCAGAGAACTATGGCTACACCTTC
TRBJ2-7 | TRBV15 | . | TRBD1 | CATSRGTGEVYEQYF | TGTGCCACCAGCAGAGGGACAGGGGAGGTCTACGAGCAGTACTTC
TRBJ1-1 | TRBV5-6 | . | . | CASSPPDTGTEAFF | TGTGCCAGCAGCCCGCCGGACACCGGAACTGAAGCTTTCTTT
TRBJ2-1 | TRBV9 | . | . | CASQGGGTYNEQFF | TGTGCCAGCCAAGGGGGCGGGACGTACAATGAGCAGTTCTTC
TRBJ1-5 | TRBV4-2 | . | . | CASSQDRYSNQPQHF | TGTGCCAGCAGCCAAGACAGGTATAGCAATCAGCCCCAGCATTTT
TRBJ2-3 | TRBV19 | . | . | CASSRVGRSTDTQYF | TGTGCCAGTAGTAGAGTGGGGCGGAGCACAGATACGCAGTATTTT
TRBJ1-3 | TRBV2 | . | . | CASTLDSSQRPGLSGNTIYF | TGTGCCAGCACCCTTGACTCCTCCCAGAGGCCGGGGCTCTCTGGAAACACCATATATTTT
TRBJ1-1 | TRBV19 | . | . | CASSINIAGGTEAFF | TGTGCCAGTAGTATAAATATAGCTGGGGGCACTGAAGCTTTCTTT
TRBJ2-2 | TRBV9 | . | . | CASSVLRGSGELFF | TGTGCCAGCAGCGTACTAAGGGGGTCCGGGGAGCTGTTTTTT
TRBJ2-1 | TRBV29-1 | . | . | CSVLDAKAEQFF | TGCAGCGTTTTAGACGCCAAGGCGGAGCAGTTCTTC
TRBJ2-5 | TRBV5-4 | . | . | CASRLGGTSPERWETQYF | TGTGCCAGCAGGCTTGGTGGGACATCACCTGAGAGGTGGGAGACCCAGTACTTC
TRBJ1-3 | TRBV19 | . | . | CASSKIGDYTGNTIYF | TGTGCCAGTAGTAAGATCGGTGACTACACTGGAAACACCATATATTTT
TRBJ2-1 | TRBV9 | . | TRBD2 | CASSAGTSFYNEQFF | TGTGCCAGCAGCGCGGGGACTAGCTTCTACAATGAGCAGTTCTTC
TRBJ2-3 | TRBV5-4 | . | TRBD2 | CASSLKREVSDTQYF | TGTGCCAGCAGCTTGAAGCGGGAGGTCTCAGATACGCAGTATTTT
TRBJ2-7 | TRBV7-6 | . | . | CASSDSYEQYF | TGTGCCAGCAGCGACTCCTACGAGCAGTACTTC
TRBJ2-1 | TRBV10-3 | . | TRBD2 | CASTGTSGSNEQFF | TGTGCCTCAACCGGGACTAGCGGGAGTAATGAGCAGTTCTTC
TRBJ2-1 | TRBV4-1 | once | TRBD2 | CASSQGTSIEQFF | TGCGCCAGCAGCCAAGGGACTAGCATTGAGCAGTTCTTC
TRBJ1-4 | TRBV10-3 | . | . | CAISGSGNEKLFF | TGTGCCATCAGTGGGTCTGGAAATGAAAAACTGTTTTTT
TRBJ2-7 | TRBV2 | . | TRBD1 | CASEMTGGLDEQYF | TGTGCCAGCGAAATGACAGGGGGTCTGGACGAGCAGTACTTC
TRBJ2-2 | TRBV11-2 | . | . | CASSLGAGILANTGELFF | TGTGCCAGCAGCTTAGGGGCAGGGATCCTCGCGAACACCGGGGAGCTGTTTTTT
TRBJ2-7 | TRBV4-1 | . | . | CASSAPGLGAHEQYF | TGCGCCAGCAGCGCACCGGGACTCGGGGCCCACGAGCAGTACTTC
TRBJ2-1 | TRBV2 | . | TRBD2 | CASSEALGGEQFF | TGTGCCAGCAGTGAAGCTCTCGGGGGGGAGCAGTTCTTC
TRBJ2-2 | TRBV9 | . | . | CASSVVGTGELFF | TGTGCCAGCAGCGTAGTGGGCACCGGGGAGCTGTTTTTT
TRBJ2-3 | TRBV4-1 | . | . | CASSRNGQPFTDTQYF | TGCGCCAGCAGCCGCAACGGACAGCCGTTCACAGATACGCAGTATTTT
TRBJ2-3 | TRBV19 | . | . | CASSWGTDTQYF | TGTGCCAGTAGCTGGGGCACAGATACGCAGTATTTT
TRBJ2-3 | TRBV6-1 | . | TRBD2 | CASSVLAGDESDTQYF | TGTGCCAGCAGTGTACTAGCGGGAGATGAGTCAGATACGCAGTATTTT
TRBJ2-2 | TRBV27 | . | . | CASSPQRPWELFF | TGTGCCAGCAGCCCACAACGCCCATGGGAGCTGTTTTTT
TRBJ2-7 | TRBV7-2 | . | . | CASSFGFIDEQYF | TGTGCCAGCAGCTTCGGTTTTATCGACGAGCAGTACTTC
TRBJ2-5 | TRBV6-5 | . | . | CASSYSTASETQYF | TGTGCCAGCAGTTACTCGACAGCCTCGGAGACCCAGTACTTC
TRBJ2-7 | TRBV9 | . | . | CASSVAFGLGYEQYF | TGTGCCAGCAGCGTAGCATTTGGACTGGGCTACGAGCAGTACTTC
TRBJ1-1 | TRBV19 | . | . | CASRLGGNTEAFF | TGTGCCAGTAGGCTGGGGGGGAACACTGAAGCTTTCTTT
TRBJ1-1 | TRBV28 | . | TRBD1 | CASRNLLRQGRTEAFF | TGTGCCAGCAGGAATCTTTTACGACAGGGGCGCACTGAAGCTTTCTTT